This note documents a single T cell receptor beta chain sequence. As yet, its antigen is unknown. This entry belongs to a study of T cells in localized non-small cell lung cancer. Study-wide results and limits: Multi-region tumor sequencing was not done, so intratumor heterogeneity could not be excluded. Among blood samples, higher T cell density accompanied longer overall survival. Uninvolved adjacent lung showed peak T cell clonality, exceeding tumor. Within adjacent lung there appeared a median around 57 of the top 100 tumor clones.

This CDR3 spans 15 amino acids. Here immunoSEQ multiplex PCR was the method, and the copy in TCRdb shows in-frame clones only, minus some. This sample has over 700 clones; 22% occur once, and the top ten carry roughly a fifth. This chain connects TRBV7-5 to TRBJ2-2; the DNA was not compared with TRBD2, the D call given in the table. TRBV7-5 is designated a pseudogene. This TCR was sampled from a female donor at least 60 years old with stage II squamous cell lung carcinoma. This material consisted of lung tumor tissue, taken before any cancer treatment. As DNA, the CDR3 is TGTGCCAGCAGCTCCTTGACTAGCCTCACCGGGGAGCTGTTTTTT. Translation gives CASSSLTSLTGELFF.